This T cell receptor (beta chain) was sequenced during a study of blood T cell repertoires in COVID-19. Study-level information: Sites across the United States, Italy and Spain contributed samples from acute and convalescent COVID-19.

The CDR3 consists of 15 residues. V was pared by 8 bases and J by 3 bases, with 19 bases between. Per the germline V gene, CDR1 is LNHDA and CDR2 is SQIVND (reference sequence). The assay was immunoSEQ multiplex PCR, and TCRdb's table has in-frame clones only and misses some. Of fewer than 350,000 clones in the sample, more than 75% were seen once. This study enrolled people aged about 18 to 100 from roughly 22 US geographic areas. Assignment of participants to cohorts was predicated upon participant-reported clinical history. This receptor was identified in a woman aged 35 to 49 with acute COVID-19. The chain has TRBV19 and TRBJ1-2, with D possibly matching TRBD1 (6 bases). Sequencing was performed on PBMCs or T cells enriched from blood (not recorded which). This chain's CDR3 is CASRLVGATDYGYTF. CDR3 sequence (DNA): TGTGCCAGTCGGCTCGTGGGGGCTACCGACTATGGCTACACCTTC. Looking up the rest from reference TRBV19 and TRBJ1-2 gives the full variable domain: DGGITQSPKYLFRKEGQNVTLSCEQNLNHDAMYWYRQDPGQGLRLIYYSQIVNDFQKGDIAEGYSVSREKKESFPLTVTSAQKNPTAFYLCASRLVGATDYGYTFGSGTRLTVV.